This TCR beta chain was identified in a study of blood T cell repertoires in COVID-19. Study context: From the United States, Italy and Spain came samples of acute and convalescent COVID-19. T cells, B-cell-depleted T cells, or PBMCs provided the cDNA or gDNA that served as material.

This CDR3 is built from 16 residues. The J segment lost 0 bases and the V segment lost 2 bases, leaving 4 bases of the junction unmatched. Per the germline V gene, CDR1 is MNHEY and CDR2 is SVGAGI. In the authors' methods: Nucleated cell counts were estimated from reference gene primer amplification. TCRdb's copy holds only in-frame clones and misses some; the assay was immunoSEQ multiplex PCR. V, J and clone size are those of that table, while D and trimming were read from the DNA. The table has 140,000 to 150,000 clones, roughly 80% seen once. The gene calls are TRBV6-5 and TRBJ1-5, with 7 bases that match TRBD1. This TCR was recovered from a man in his forties or fifties with active or convalescent COVID-19. The sequenced sample was peripheral blood. CDR3 in DNA: TGTGCCAGCAGTTACGGGAGACAGGGTAGCAATCAGCCCCAGCATTTT. Translation: CASSYGRQGSNQPQHF.